This T cell receptor (beta chain) was observed in a study of blood T cell repertoires in COVID-19 (dated by TCRdb to about 2020). For the wider study: The collaborator samples originated in the United States, Italy and Spain and spanned the acute and convalescent phases of COVID-19. Samples were obtained from the ongoing ImmuneRACE study (first 160 participants) and from 1,254 subjects provided by 6 global collaborators. The material from the prospective study consisted of cDNA or gDNA derived from T cells, B-cell-depleted T cells, or PBMCs. The repertoires were released in a freely available public database meant as a resource for research on the immune response to SARS-CoV-2. The sample metadata nearly always contained a de-identified subject ID, COVID-19 status, age in years and sex. Deeply sampled blood TCRbeta repertoires from subjects exposed to, actively infected with, or recovered from COVID-19 were included in the dataset. HLA class I and class II types, where available, came from metadata supplied by the sample provider rather than from assay-based typing.

Each collaborating institution followed its own protocols to collect whole blood in K2EDTA tubes. Collaborator samples were shipped for TCRbeta analysis as frozen whole blood, isolated PBMCs, or DNA extracted from either sample type. The immunoSEQ Assay, a bias-controlled multiplex PCR, was used to amplify TCRbeta CDR3 regions from genomic DNA. On the authors' methods: The number of nucleated cells in each sample was estimated by amplification of reference gene primers within the assay. Sequence reads were collapsed and filtered to measure the absolute abundance of every unique TCRbeta CDR3 rearrangement. Productive Simpson clonality was computed per sample as the square root of Simpson's diversity index over productive rearrangements. TCRdb holds this immuneACCESS table with in-frame rearrangements only. Some clones are missing; in checked studies, unresolved V genes explain under half, and the rest has no known cause. V and J calls and clone size come straight from that table; D and trimming were deduced from the DNA. The sample table records about 230,000 clones; about 86% of these occur just once. In total, the top ten clones hold around 7.9% of the sample.

What the authors observed across the whole study: The amount of clinical and demographic metadata varied by source and participant and was provided uncurated.

The V end loses 1 base and the J end loses 4 bases, and a stretch of 11 bases separates them. The CDR3 goes from the cysteine to the phenylalanine over 14 residues. Just the 42-base CDR3 DNA is kept, in frame starting at base 1. Reading the germline V gene gives CDR1 SGHDT and CDR2 YYEEEE. About this clone: What antigen it recognizes has not been identified. No clone much larger than this one lies a single base away; base qualities are absent.

The sequenced material came from peripheral blood. This TCR was sampled from a man aged 35 to 55 with active or convalescent COVID-19. The chain is assembled from TRBV5-6 and TRBJ2-5; the D gene assignment is ambiguous. The CDR3 region: CASSLLWARETQYF. The nucleotide sequence reads as follows: TGTGCCAGCAGCTTGTTGTGGGCGCGAGAGACCCAGTACTTC.